The 8 T cell receptor beta chains given below trace back to one sample, sequenced in a study of HIV-infected patients and healthy controls. Alpha and beta constant-region primers primed reverse transcription of around 540 ng RNA. Each of the alpha and beta chains got its own library through chain-specific third strand synthesis with indices. TCRdb analysed the 5' RACE reads with MiXCR anew, one entry per CDR3 protein. The sample consists of about 15,000 distinct CDR3 sequences, more than 7.5% of them appearing once. All unsorted peripheral T cells were captured because whole blood was used without fractionation. Sequenced material: blood. Source of these receptors: an adult in good health.

This clonotype was picked up many times. The chain joins TRBV7-9 to TRBJ2-5, with no clear D. Germline values: CDR1 SEHNR, CDR2 FQNEAQ (reference sequence). Trimming left V 7 bases short and J 2 bases short, with 11 bases between. The CDR3 consists of 13 residues. CDR3 DNA: TGTGCCAGCAACCCCGTCCATCAAGAGACCCAGTACTTC. Translating gives CASNPVHQETQYF.

Many counts were recorded for this clonotype. J is TRBJ1-1 and V is TRBV29-1; D uncertain. Germline CDR1 reads SQVTM; CDR2 reads ANQGSEA. This CDR3 region has 13 residues. Trimming cost V 5 bases and J 2 bases, with 12 bases left between them. The CDR3, as DNA: TGCAGCGTTCGAAGAGGTGGTAACACTGAAGCTTTCTTT. This translates into CSVRRGGNTEAFF.

The rearrangement links TRBV12-3 or TRBV12-4 to TRBJ1-1; TRBD1 matches at 7 bases. Losses at the gene ends were 5 bases for V and 3 bases for J; bases not matched to a gene: 12. This CDR3 is built from 16 residues. The CDR3 region is CASSPVEGAADTEAFF. The CDR3 DNA reads as TGTGCCAGCAGTCCCGTAGAGGGGGCGGCGGACACTGAAGCTTTCTTT.

This clonotype was observed many times. The chain couples TRBV10-3 to TRBJ2-7; D remains unclear. The V and J ends lost 3 bases and 6 bases respectively, with 12 bases between them. This CDR3 has 13 residues. Germline CDR1 reads ENHRY; CDR2 reads SYGVKD. CDR3 residues: CAISDENQVEQYV. CDR3 bases: TGTGCCATCAGTGATGAGAACCAAGTCGAGCAGTACGTC.

The chain is built from TRBV7-2 and TRBJ2-2; D perhaps matches TRBD1 (6 bases). Germline V lookup: CDR1 SGHTA, CDR2 FQGNSA. V lost 1 base and J lost 0, with 12 bases in between. This CDR3 is built from 17 residues. The CDR3 bases are TGTGCCAGCAGCTTAGTCCCCGGGACATCGAACACCGGGGAGCTGTTTTTT. Translation gives CASSLVPGTSNTGELFF.

This clonotype showed up many times. The genes are TRBV4-1 and TRBJ2-1; D is unclear. The CDR3 runs 14 residues. CDR1 and CDR2 (germline): MGHRA, YSYEKL. V was cut by 1 base and J by 6 bases, with 10 bases left in between. The CDR3 sequence is CASSQAGNRNEQFF. As DNA, the CDR3 is TGCGCCAGCAGCCAAGCGGGTAATCGCAATGAGCAGTTCTTC.

This clonotype was counted ten times or more. The chain recombines TRBV6-1 with TRBJ2-6; 10 nucleotides agree with TRBD2. The CDR3 totals 16 residues. Trimming removed 4 bases from V and 0 bases from J; junction bases left unmatched: 0. CDR1 MNHNS and CDR2 SASEGT come from the germline V gene. The CDR3 here is CASSGTSGSGANVLTF. For the CDR3, the DNA is TGTGCCAGCAGTGGGACTAGCGGCTCTGGGGCCAACGTCCTGACTTTC.

The sample holds many counts of this clonotype. V and J are TRBV9 and TRBJ1-1; TRBD1 is a possible D gene (6 bases). The CDR3 extends over 13 amino acids. Looked up from germline, CDR1 is SGDLS and CDR2 is YYNGEE. Trimming stripped 4 bases from V and 4 bases from J, with 11 bases between. CDR3 region: CASSPGGVTEAFF. CDR3 DNA sequence: TGTGCCAGCAGCCCGGGGGGCGTCACTGAAGCTTTCTTT.